Presented here are 14 T cell receptor beta chains from one specimen sequenced in a study of T cell changes during pregnancy in multiple sclerosis. TCRdb's copy holds only in-frame clones and misses some; the assay was immunoSEQ multiplex PCR. There are under 40,000 clones in the sample; more than 85% occur only once, and roughly 8% lies in the top ten. Sequencing was performed on CD8+ T cells from peripheral blood mononuclear cells, taken in the third trimester of pregnancy. The receptors stem from a female donor with multiple sclerosis, enrolled in a pregnancy study.

The chain combines TRBV27 with TRBJ1-6; possibly TRBD1 for D (6 bases). Germline CDR1 and CDR2: MNHEY and SMNVEV (reference sequence). With 5 bases removed from V and 10 bases from J, the gap between germline ends came to 9 bases. The CDR3 consists of 12 residues. Written as DNA, the CDR3 is TGTGCCAGCAGTCCAGGGGTATCACCCCTCCACTTT. It is translated as CASSPGVSPLHF.

This rearrangement joins TRBV6-5 to TRBJ2-1; possibly TRBD2 for D (6 bases). Germline values: CDR1 MNHEY, CDR2 SVGAGI. V gave up 7 bases and J gave up 10 bases, with 14 bases separating them. The CDR3 loop spans 12 amino acids. CDR3 DNA sequence: TGTGCCAGCAACTCACCGGGACTGGAGCAGTTCTTC. This gives the protein CASNSPGLEQFF.

The chain has TRBV7-9 and TRBJ2-1; 13 bases map to TRBD2. Looked up from germline, CDR1 is SEHNR and CDR2 is FQNEAQ (reference sequence). V lost 4 bases, J lost 4 bases, and 13 bases stayed unmatched. The CDR3 loop spans 19 amino acids. The CDR3 here is CASSSLYARTSGGYNEQFF. In DNA form, the CDR3 reads TGTGCCAGCAGCTCACTCTACGCCAGGACTAGCGGGGGTTACAATGAGCAGTTCTTC.

V gene TRBV14 combines with J gene TRBJ2-1; TRBD2 agrees at 9 bases. J gave up 6 bases and V 0 bases, and 3 bases lay outside the gene matches. The germline gives CDR1 SGHDN, CDR2 FVKESK. This CDR3 has 15 residues. The CDR3 loop reads CASSQDPGLANEQFF. For the CDR3, the DNA is TGTGCCAGCAGCCAAGATCCGGGACTAGCCAATGAGCAGTTCTTC.

The chain joins TRBV11-2 to TRBJ2-5; D is unclear. Germline V gene sequence: CDR1 SGHAT, CDR2 FQNNGV. The germline V and J ends were trimmed by 3 bases and 5 bases, with 10 bases remaining between them. This CDR3 has 13 residues. CDR3 amino acids: CASSLSSPETQYF. In DNA, the CDR3 is TGTGCCAGCAGCTTGTCATCCCCCGAGACCCAGTACTTC.

The V and J genes are TRBV5-8 and TRBJ1-1, with a possible D match to TRBD1 (5 bases). Germline CDR1 is SGHTS and CDR2 is YDEGEE. This CDR3 comprises 15 residues. With 0 bases removed from V and 1 base from J, the gap between germline ends came to 10 bases. CDR3: CASSLVLQANTEAFF. The DNA for the CDR3 is TGTGCCAGCAGCTTGGTTTTACAGGCGAACACTGAAGCTTTCTTT.

The chain joins TRBV11-2 to TRBJ2-7, with 15 bases identical to TRBD2. The CDR3 is made up of 17 amino acids. Looked up from germline, CDR1 is SGHAT and CDR2 is FQNNGV. The J segment lost 3 bases and the V segment lost 4 bases, leaving 7 bases of the junction unmatched. CDR3: CASSSGTSGGKDYEQYF. The CDR3 DNA is TGTGCCAGCAGCTCCGGGACTAGCGGGGGGAAAGACTACGAGCAGTACTTC.

The V call is TRBV4-1, the J call TRBJ2-5; TRBD2 is a possible D gene (5 bases). The CDR3 covers 13 residues. Trimming cost V 4 bases and J 7 bases, with 13 bases left between them. Germline CDR1 and CDR2: MGHRA and YSYEKL. CDR3 residues: CASSRRLRVTQYF. CDR3 in DNA: TGCGCCAGCAGCCGGAGACTACGGGTGACCCAGTACTTC.

V is TRBV18 and J is TRBJ1-1; weak D call: TRBD1 (6 bases). The germline V gene has CDR1 KGHSH and CDR2 LQKENI. This CDR3 has 17 amino acids. V was cut by 3 bases and J by 0 bases, with 17 bases left in between. CDR3 DNA: TGTGCCAGCTCACCCGTTGTCCCGGGACAAATGAACACTGAAGCTTTCTTT. It codes for CASSPVVPGQMNTEAFF.

The chain is built from TRBV5-1 and TRBJ1-2; TRBD1 matches 10 bases. The CDR3 totals 16 residues. Germline V CDR1 and CDR2: SGHRS, YFSETQ. The V and J ends lost 0 bases and 6 bases, in that order; junction bases with no gene match: 8. The CDR3 sequence is CASSLVATGGPNGYTF. The CDR3, as DNA: TGCGCCAGCAGCTTGGTCGCGACAGGGGGCCCAAATGGCTACACCTTC.

V and J are TRBV2 and TRBJ1-5; no clear D gene. V was shortened by 8 bases and J by 0 bases, with 8 bases between the two germline ends. The CDR3 sequence is 13 residues long. Germline CDR1 and CDR2: SNHLY and FYNNEI. The CDR3 reads CASLPDSNQPQHF. CDR3 nucleotide sequence: TGTGCCAGCCTGCCAGATAGCAATCAGCCCCAGCATTTT.

The V and J genes are TRBV11-1 and TRBJ2-3; TRBD1 agrees at 10 bases. J lost 3 bases, V lost 2 bases, and 2 bases had no gene match. The CDR3 totals 15 residues. Germline assignment: CDR1 SGHAT and CDR2 FQDESV (reference sequence). Written as DNA, the CDR3 is TGTGCCAGCAGCTTATGGACAGGGGGGACAGATACGCAGTATTTT. As protein: CASSLWTGGTDTQYF. Drawing the rest from reference TRBV11-1 and TRBJ2-3, the complete variable domain is EAEVAQSPRYKITEKSQAVAFWCDPISGHATLYWYRQILGQGPELLVQFQDESVVDDSQLPKDRFSAERLKGVDSTLKIQPAELGDSAMYLCASSLWTGGTDTQYFGPGTRLTVL.

The chain recombines TRBV13 with TRBJ2-5, with 10 bases matching TRBD2. The CDR3 is made up of 16 amino acids. V lost 3 bases, J lost 4 bases, and 8 bases stayed unmatched. Looked up from germline, CDR1 is PRHDT and CDR2 is FYEKMQ (reference sequence). The CDR3, as DNA: TGTGCCAGCAGCTTGGGTAGCGGGGGGTATTTAGAGACCCAGTACTTC. Its protein is CASSLGSGGYLETQYF.

This chain links TRBV29-1 with TRBJ1-2, with a weak D call TRBD1 (5 bases). V lost 1 base to trimming and J lost 3 bases, with 12 bases between them. The germline gives CDR1 SQVTM, CDR2 ANQGSEA. CDR3 size: 14 residues. The CDR3 region is CSVEVGGMDYGYTF. CDR3 DNA sequence: TGCAGCGTTGAAGTGGGGGGGATGGACTATGGCTACACCTTC.